A single sample is the source of the 20 T cell receptor beta chains below, sequenced in a study of blood T cells in healthy people across ages. The use of a sample-barcoded 5' primer and a J-beta primer mix characterized a second PCR of 7 to 11 cycles. TCRdb recomputed calls from the 5' RACE reads with MiXCR, one row per CDR3 protein. The data show around 1.1 million distinct CDR3 sequences, with less than 45% seen just once and about 12% held by the top ten. Sequenced sample: blood. These receptors were obtained from a man younger than 35 in good health.

The V gene is TRBV20-1, the J gene TRBJ1-2, with D perhaps TRBD1 (6 bases). Germline V gene sequence: CDR1 DFQATT, CDR2 SNEGSKA (reference sequence). The CDR3 runs 12 residues. CDR3 DNA sequence: TGCAGCCGACGGGGGGGCATATATGGCTACACCTTC. Amino acid sequence: CSRRGGIYGYTF.

V usage is TRBV20-1 and J usage is TRBJ2-7; a possible D gene is TRBD1 (5 bases). CDR3 length equals 14 residues. V was shortened by 5 bases and J by 1 base, with 15 bases between the two germline ends. Germline-derived CDR1 and CDR2 are DFQATT and SNEGSKA (reference sequence). The CDR3, as DNA: TGCAGTGCTGGTGGACAACGGCAATCCTACGAGCAGTACTTC. This encodes CSAGGQRQSYEQYF.

This chain links TRBV12-3 or TRBV12-4 with TRBJ2-5; the match to TRBD2 covers 10 bases. J lost 9 bases, V lost 2 bases, and 6 bases had no gene match. The CDR3 runs to 14 residues. This CDR3 reads CASSLSGGAEPQYF. CDR3 bases: TGTGCCAGCAGTTTAAGCGGGGGGGCGGAACCCCAGTACTTC.

This clonotype was observed many times. This rearrangement joins TRBV10-3 to TRBJ2-5, with a weak D call TRBD2 (6 bases). CDR1 is ENHRY and CDR2 is SYGVKD in the germline V gene. Trimming pared 4 bases from V and 3 bases from J, leaving 6 bases between. CDR3 length equals 12 residues. The CDR3 spells CAISGTKETQYF. The CDR3 DNA reads as TGTGCCATCAGTGGGACTAAAGAGACCCAGTACTTC.

This chain connects TRBV9 to TRBJ1-1; 9 nucleotides match TRBD1. With 4 bases clipped from V and 7 bases from J, the junction kept 14 bases outside the gene matches. Germline loops: CDR1 SGDLS, CDR2 YYNGEE. This CDR3 region has 16 residues. This chain's CDR3 is CASSSGQGFFGSEAFF. The CDR3 bases are TGTGCCAGCAGCAGCGGACAGGGGTTCTTTGGGAGTGAAGCTTTCTTT.

The chain links TRBV28 to TRBJ2-5; maybe TRBD1 (6 bases). CDR3 size: 15 residues. V lost 3 bases and J 2 bases, leaving 13 bases between the germline ends. Per the germline V gene, CDR1 is MDHEN and CDR2 is SYDVKM. The CDR3 loop is CASSLTGQLQETQYF. CDR3 bases: TGTGCCAGCAGTTTGACCGGACAGCTACAAGAGACCCAGTACTTC.

This clonotype was observed a few times. The chain joins TRBV6-5 to TRBJ1-1; D gene ambiguous. Germline V lookup: CDR1 MNHEY, CDR2 SVGAGI. The CDR3 sequence is 12 residues long. V lost 0 bases, J lost 8 bases, and 7 bases lay in between. DNA for the CDR3: TGTGCCAGCAGTTACTCGACTGGAGAAGCTTTCTTT. Translating it yields CASSYSTGEAFF.

The chain carries TRBV5-1 and TRBJ2-2; either TRBD1 or TRBD2 may supply D (5 bases each). Germline loops: CDR1 SGHRS, CDR2 YFSETQ. This CDR3 is 15 amino acids long. Trimming stripped 0 bases from V and 8 bases from J, with 14 bases between. The CDR3 nucleotides read TGCGCCAGCAGCTTGGCCGGGGCCGAAGTGGGGGAGCTGTTTTTT. Protein product: CASSLAGAEVGELFF. Full variable domain (rest looked up from reference TRBV5-1 and TRBJ2-2): KAGVTQTPRYLIKTRGQQVTLSCSPISGHRSVSWYQQTPGQGLQFLFEYFSETQRNKGNFPGRFSGRQFSNSRSEMNVSTLELGDSALYLCASSLAGAEVGELFFGEGSRLTVL.

This clonotype has a handful of counts. The chain links TRBV2 to TRBJ2-3; D is perhaps TRBD1 or TRBD2 (5 bases each). Trimming took 3 bases from V and 8 from J, leaving 6 bases between them. Per the germline V gene, CDR1 is SNHLY and CDR2 is FYNNEI. CDR3 length: 11 amino acids. The CDR3 spells CASSEGVTQYF. In nucleotides, the CDR3 is TGTGCCAGCAGTGAGGGGGTTACGCAGTATTTT.

In its sample, this clonotype was seen a few times. At one of its ends the junction is not consistent with the germline gene, which may arise from a read error. The rearrangement uses TRBV6-6 and TRBJ1-6; no firm D call. The V gene's germline CDR1 is MNHNY and CDR2 SVGAGI (reference sequence). The CDR3 covers 13 residues. The CDR3 loop reads CASSYSAASPPHF. For the CDR3, the DNA is TGTGCCAGCAGTTACTCTGCCGCCTCACCCCCCCACTTT.

This clonotype has more than one count but fewer than ten. The gene calls are TRBV10-3 and TRBJ1-4, with D unresolved. V lost 4 bases and J 3 bases, leaving 12 bases between the germline ends. This CDR3 is 15 amino acids long. Germline V gene sequence: CDR1 ENHRY, CDR2 SYGVKD. CDR3 in DNA: TGTGCCATCAGTGCGGGAGGGTCGGCTAATGAAAAACTGTTTTTT. It specifies CAISAGGSANEKLFF.

J is TRBJ2-2 and V is TRBV24-1, with D perhaps TRBD2 (5 bases). The CDR3 consists of 12 residues. V was cut by 7 bases and J by 6 bases, with 8 bases left in between. Germline V gene data show CDR1 as KGHDR and CDR2 as SFDVKD. CDR3: CATSGESGELFF. The CDR3, as DNA: TGTGCCACCAGCGGGGAGTCCGGGGAGCTGTTTTTT.

In this sample, this clonotype turned up a few times. The genes are TRBV29-1 and TRBJ1-1, with D possibly being TRBD1 (6 bases). Germline values: CDR1 SQVTM, CDR2 ANQGSEA. This CDR3 comprises 13 residues. The V and J ends lost 8 bases and 0 bases respectively, with 13 bases between them. In DNA, the CDR3 is TGCAGCTCGGGGGGCGCCATGAACACTGAAGCTTTCTTT. This translates into CSSGGAMNTEAFF.

The genes are TRBV9 and TRBJ2-1, with D possibly TRBD1 on 7 matching bases. V gave up 4 bases and J gave up 5 bases, with 16 bases separating them. CDR1 is SGDLS and CDR2 is YYNGEE in the germline V gene. The CDR3 length is 15 residues. CDR3 nucleotide sequence: TGTGCCAGCAGCCCAGCTGCCAGGGGGGACAATGAGCAGTTCTTC. This gives the protein CASSPAARGDNEQFF.

This clonotype occurred a few times. The genes are TRBV6-6 and TRBJ2-3, with TRBD2 as a possible D gene (5 bases). The CDR3 is 12 amino acids. CDR1 and CDR2 (germline): MNHNY, SVGAGI (reference sequence). V gave up 6 bases and J gave up 5 bases, with 9 bases separating them. The CDR3 bases are TGTGCCAGCAGGGACTCCGGAGATACGCAGTATTTT. Protein: CASRDSGDTQYF.

The chain links TRBV4-3 to TRBJ1-1; no firm D call. Between the trimmed V and J ends, which lost 4 bases and 11 bases, there was a span of 14 bases. This CDR3 contains 12 residues. The germline V gene encodes CDR1 LGHNA and CDR2 YSLEER. For the CDR3, the DNA is TGCGCCAGCAGCCCCCGAGTTGGTCCGGCTTTCTTT. This encodes CASSPRVGPAFF.

This clonotype was detected a few times. The J gene is TRBJ1-2, the V gene TRBV7-9; D is unclear. CDR3 length: 13 amino acids. V dropped 4 bases and J dropped 8 bases, with 14 bases sitting between them. Germline assignment: CDR1 SEHNR and CDR2 FQNEAQ (reference sequence). The CDR3 reads CASSSALGLGYTF. CDR3 DNA: TGTGCCAGCAGCTCGGCCCTCGGATTAGGCTACACCTTC.

This clonotype has a count of ten or more. The rearrangement uses TRBV7-2 and TRBJ2-5; tentative D call: TRBD1 (5 bases). The germline V gene encodes CDR1 SGHTA and CDR2 FQGNSA. The CDR3 is 17 residues long. The V end was cut by 5 bases, the J end by 5 bases, with 24 bases between. The CDR3 nucleotides read TGTGCCAGCAGCCCGCGCCCCTCCAGGGATTTTGTCGAGACCCAGTACTTC. It translates to CASSPRPSRDFVETQYF.

The sample holds many counts of this clonotype. The chain recombines TRBV7-2 with TRBJ2-1; D is possibly TRBD2 (6 bases). This CDR3 has 15 residues. The germline V and J ends were trimmed by 0 bases and 1 base, with 7 bases remaining between them. Germline CDR1 SGHTA, CDR2 FQGNSA. Here the CDR3 DNA reads TGTGCCAGCAGCTTAGCTGCGGGGTCCTACAATGAGCAGTTCTTC. As protein: CASSLAAGSYNEQFF.

The chain employs TRBV27 and TRBJ1-6; TRBD1 might be the D (5 bases). Germline V gene sequence: CDR1 MNHEY, CDR2 SMNVEV (reference sequence). The CDR3 totals 19 residues. V dropped 1 base and J dropped 5 bases, with 21 bases sitting between them. CDR3 loop: CASSLYLRGRLTDNSPLHF. The CDR3 DNA sequence: TGTGCCAGCAGTTTATACCTAAGGGGCAGGTTAACCGATAATTCACCCCTCCACTTT.